This paragraph covers one T cell receptor (beta chain) sequence. The antigen is not known. The data were obtained in a study of blood T cells in healthy people across ages. V lost 3 bases, J lost 3 bases, and 10 bases lay in between. Per germline, CDR1 SQVTM and CDR2 ANQGSEA. The CDR3 runs to 13 residues. Russia was home to the donors, healthy Caucasian individuals aged roughly 6 to 95. Overall study results and limits: Comparison with aged donors showed that long-lived donors had more naive CD4+ cells and higher diversity. As age increased, TCR beta diversity per million T cells fell in a roughly linear fashion.

For the second PCR, which ran for about 6 to 11 cycles, a sample-barcoded 5' primer and a J-beta primer mix were used. Every single cDNA molecule received a tag from a template-switch adaptor with 12 random nucleotides. A single record per CDR3 protein comes from TCRdb applying MiXCR to the 5' RACE reads. The sample comprises about 1 million distinct CDR3 sequences, 45% of which are singletons, and approximately 20% rests with the top ten. The source material was blood. The sequence was collected from a woman aged 55-70 years in good health. The chain employs TRBV29-1 and TRBJ2-3; TRBD1 is a possible D gene (6 bases). The CDR3 DNA follows: TGCAGCGTTGACGCAGGGGCGACAGATACGCAGTATTTT. It is translated as CSVDAGATDTQYF.